The rows below give T cell receptor beta chains drawn from one sample of a study of blood T cell repertoires in COVID-19. Sequencing was performed with immunoSEQ multiplex PCR; in TCRdb, only in-frame clones are kept and a portion is missing. The sample includes 150,000 or so clones, roughly four fifths seen only once; the top ten take 1.6%. Sample: peripheral blood. Receptors were obtained from a human donor in a cohort sampled during active COVID-19. Each CDR3 is given with its conserved first and last residue. A D gene is named only where the DNA matches it firmly. Clone size is shown for a subset of rows, as once, few, many or a class of expanded clone.

v_gene	len	d_gene	j_gene	abundance	CDR3aa	CDR3nt
TRBV19	16	NA	TRBJ1-2	NA	CASSIWRRRTNYGYTF	TGTGCCAGTAGTATTTGGCGTCGGCGGACTAACTATGGCTACACCTTC
TRBV5-1	16	NA	TRBJ1-1	once	CASSWRVEGKNTEAFF	TGCGCCAGCAGCTGGCGCGTCGAGGGTAAAAACACTGAAGCTTTCTTT
TRBV6-1	15	TRBD1	TRBJ1-1	NA	CASSEPGQGNTEAFF	TGTGCCAGCAGTGAACCGGGACAGGGGAACACTGAAGCTTTCTTT
TRBV5-6	16	NA	TRBJ1-2	NA	CASSPMPQGQSTGYTF	TGTGCCAGCAGCCCGATGCCCCAGGGACAATCGACTGGCTACACCTTC
TRBV6-2/TRBV6-3	16	NA	TRBJ1-5	once	CASSYDSYYSNQPQHF	TGTGCCAGCAGTTATGACAGCTACTATAGCAATCAGCCCCAGCATTTT
TRBV2	20	TRBD2	TRBJ2-7	NA	CASSPRGVSAGTSKGDEQYF	TGTGCCAGCAGTCCGAGGGGGGTTTCTGCCGGGACTAGCAAGGGGGACGAGCAGTACTTC
TRBV15	17	NA	TRBJ1-2	NA	CATSRDWAQGVGSGYTF	TGTGCCACCAGCAGAGATTGGGCCCAAGGGGTGGGGTCCGGCTACACCTTC
TRBV5-5	16	TRBD1	TRBJ2-5	NA	CASSRDRGRLLETQYF	TGTGCCAGCAGTCGGGACAGGGGGCGGTTATTGGAGACCCAGTACTTC
TRBV6-5	15	NA	TRBJ1-5	NA	CASSRRRGGNQPQHF	TGTGCCAGCAGTCGCCGCAGGGGAGGCAATCAGCCCCAGCATTTT
TRBV19	14	NA	TRBJ1-3	NA	CASSYDRGGNTIYF	TGTGCCAGTAGTTACGACCGAGGTGGAAACACCATATATTTT
TRBV9	15	NA	TRBJ2-2	once	CASSVGDRAGGELFF	TGTGCCAGCAGCGTAGGTGACAGAGCTGGAGGGGAGCTGTTTTTT
TRBV24-1	13	NA	TRBJ2-7	once	CATSDSGRDEQYF	TGTGCCACCAGTGACTCCGGTCGGGACGAGCAGTACTTC
TRBV27	16	TRBD1	TRBJ1-3	once	CASSPWDRADGNTIYF	TGTGCCAGCAGTCCGTGGGACAGGGCGGATGGGAACACCATATATTTT
TRBV29-1	12	NA	TRBJ1-5	NA	CSARDTNQPQHF	TGCAGCGCCCGGGACACTAATCAGCCCCAGCATTTT
TRBV29-1	14	TRBD1	TRBJ2-5	NA	CSAIGTGRSETQYF	TGCAGCGCGATCGGGACAGGCCGATCGGAGACCCAGTACTTC
TRBV6-5	14	TRBD2	TRBJ2-5	NA	CASSTSGRQETQYF	TGTGCCAGCAGCACTAGCGGGAGGCAAGAGACCCAGTACTTC
TRBV7-8	13	NA	TRBJ1-5	NA	CASSLGQNQPQHF	TGTGCCAGCAGCTTAGGCCAGAATCAGCCCCAGCATTTT
TRBV6-1	15	TRBD1	TRBJ2-2	NA	CASSESDRAGGELFF	TGTGCCAGCAGTGAATCCGACAGGGCGGGCGGGGAGCTGTTTTTT